The rows below give T cell receptor beta chains drawn from one sample of a study of CD4 T cells in relation to SARS-CoV-2 and coronaviruses. Which antigens these TCRs recognize remains unknown. Clones were read by immunoSEQ multiplex PCR, and TCRdb kept only the in-frame ones, dropping some. Among 9,000 to 15,000 clones listed, approximately 80% were seen once. The sequenced material came from CD4+ T cells from PBMCs, cultured in vitro. Receptor source: a human donor in good health. CDR3s include the opening cysteine and the closing phenylalanine or tryptophan.

j_call v_call cdr3_aa
TRBJ2-7 TRBV7-9 CASSLGAMGAVDYEQYF
TRBJ1-2 TRBV11-2 CASSLLQGYGYTF
TRBJ1-2 TRBV5-5 CASSLSGQYYGYTF
TRBJ2-5 TRBV6-4 CASRRLAAPTEETQYF
TRBJ1-6 TRBV14 CASSQGFGVNNSPLHF
TRBJ2-3 TRBV30 CAWESVGLSTDTQYF
TRBJ1-6 TRBV6-2/TRBV6-3 CASSYSGGFDNSPLHF
TRBJ1-2 TRBV19 CASTLQGLNYGYTF
TRBJ2-5 TRBV5-4 CASSPDRGETQYF
TRBJ2-3 TRBV7-9 CASSLRREGHTQYF
TRBJ2-1 TRBV5-1 CASSYGTRSNEQFF
TRBJ1-2 TRBV12-3/TRBV12-4 CASSLKRLDGYTF
TRBJ2-5 TRBV10-3 CAISEGETQYF
TRBJ2-3 TRBV2 CASRREPGTDTQYF
TRBJ2-1 TRBV29-1 CSVEKTSLGEQFF
TRBJ2-3 TRBV4-1 CASSARDSSVGKDTQYF
TRBJ1-6 TRBV7-8 CASSLSTERNSPLHF
TRBJ2-3 TRBV5-1 CASTPPTSGADTQYF
TRBJ2-7 TRBV5-1 CASSLMVSSSYEQYF
TRBJ2-1 TRBV30 CAWSSTVRPDPFF